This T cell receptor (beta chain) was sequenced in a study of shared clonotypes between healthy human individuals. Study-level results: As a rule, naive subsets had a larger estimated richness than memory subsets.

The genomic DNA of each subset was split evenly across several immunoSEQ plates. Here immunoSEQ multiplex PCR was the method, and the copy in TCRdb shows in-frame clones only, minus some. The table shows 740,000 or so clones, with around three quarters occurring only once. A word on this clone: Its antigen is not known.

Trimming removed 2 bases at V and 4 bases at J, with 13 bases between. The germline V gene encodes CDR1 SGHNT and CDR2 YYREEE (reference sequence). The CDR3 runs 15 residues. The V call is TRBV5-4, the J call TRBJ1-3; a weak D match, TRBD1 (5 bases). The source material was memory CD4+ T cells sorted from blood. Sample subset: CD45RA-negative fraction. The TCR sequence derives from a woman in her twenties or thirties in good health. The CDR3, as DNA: TGTGCCAGCAGCTTCGGGGGGACTCGGGGAAACACCATATATTTT. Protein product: CASSFGGTRGNTIYF.